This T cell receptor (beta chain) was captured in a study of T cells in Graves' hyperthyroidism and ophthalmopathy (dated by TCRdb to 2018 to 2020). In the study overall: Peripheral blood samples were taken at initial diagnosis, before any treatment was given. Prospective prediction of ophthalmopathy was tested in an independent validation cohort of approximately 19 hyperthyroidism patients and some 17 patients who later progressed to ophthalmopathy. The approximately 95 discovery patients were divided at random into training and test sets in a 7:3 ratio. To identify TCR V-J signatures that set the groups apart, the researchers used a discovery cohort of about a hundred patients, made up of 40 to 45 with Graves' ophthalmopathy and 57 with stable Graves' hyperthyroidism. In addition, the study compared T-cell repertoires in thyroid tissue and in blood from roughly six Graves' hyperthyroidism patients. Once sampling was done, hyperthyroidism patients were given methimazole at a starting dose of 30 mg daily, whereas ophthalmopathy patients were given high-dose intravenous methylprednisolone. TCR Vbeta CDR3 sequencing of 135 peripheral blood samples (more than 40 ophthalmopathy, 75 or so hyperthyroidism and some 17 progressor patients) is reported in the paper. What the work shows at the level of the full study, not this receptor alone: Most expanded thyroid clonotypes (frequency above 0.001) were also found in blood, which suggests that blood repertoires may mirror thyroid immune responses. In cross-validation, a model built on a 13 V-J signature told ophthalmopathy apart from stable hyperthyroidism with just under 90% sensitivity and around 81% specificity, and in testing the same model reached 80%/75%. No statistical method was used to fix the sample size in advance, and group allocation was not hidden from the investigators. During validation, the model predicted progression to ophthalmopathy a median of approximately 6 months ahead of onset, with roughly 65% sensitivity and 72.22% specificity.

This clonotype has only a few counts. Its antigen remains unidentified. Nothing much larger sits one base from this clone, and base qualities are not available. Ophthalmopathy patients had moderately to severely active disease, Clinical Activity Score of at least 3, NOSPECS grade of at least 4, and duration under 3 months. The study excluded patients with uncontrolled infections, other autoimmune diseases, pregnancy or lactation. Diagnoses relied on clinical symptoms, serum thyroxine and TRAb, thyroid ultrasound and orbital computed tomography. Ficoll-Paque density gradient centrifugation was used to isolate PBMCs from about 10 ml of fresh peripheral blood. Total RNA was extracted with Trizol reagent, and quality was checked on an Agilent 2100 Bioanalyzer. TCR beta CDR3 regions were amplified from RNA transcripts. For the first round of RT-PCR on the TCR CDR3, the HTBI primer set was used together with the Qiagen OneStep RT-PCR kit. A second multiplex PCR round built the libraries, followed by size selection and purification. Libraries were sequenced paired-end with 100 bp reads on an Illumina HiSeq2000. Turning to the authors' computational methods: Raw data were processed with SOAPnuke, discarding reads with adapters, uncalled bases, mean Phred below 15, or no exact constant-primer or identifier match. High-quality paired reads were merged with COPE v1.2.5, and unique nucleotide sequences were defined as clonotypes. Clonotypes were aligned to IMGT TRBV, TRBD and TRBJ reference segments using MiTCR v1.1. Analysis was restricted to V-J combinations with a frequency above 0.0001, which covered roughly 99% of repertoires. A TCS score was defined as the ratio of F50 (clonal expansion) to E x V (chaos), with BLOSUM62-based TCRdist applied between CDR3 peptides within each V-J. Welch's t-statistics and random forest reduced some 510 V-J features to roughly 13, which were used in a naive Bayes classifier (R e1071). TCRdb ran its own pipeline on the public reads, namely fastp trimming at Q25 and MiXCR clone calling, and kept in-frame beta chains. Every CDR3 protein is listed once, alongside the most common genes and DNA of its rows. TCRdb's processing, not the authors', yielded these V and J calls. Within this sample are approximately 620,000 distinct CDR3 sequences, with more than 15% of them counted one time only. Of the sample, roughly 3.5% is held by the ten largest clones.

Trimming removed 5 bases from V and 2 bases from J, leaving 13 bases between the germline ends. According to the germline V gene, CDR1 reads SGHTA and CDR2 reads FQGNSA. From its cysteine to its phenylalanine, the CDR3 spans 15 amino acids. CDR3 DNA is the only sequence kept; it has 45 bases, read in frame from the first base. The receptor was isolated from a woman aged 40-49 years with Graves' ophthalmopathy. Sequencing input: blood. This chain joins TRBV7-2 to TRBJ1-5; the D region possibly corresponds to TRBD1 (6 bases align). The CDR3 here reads CASSHTGLGNQPQHF. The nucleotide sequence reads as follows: TGTGCCAGCAGCCACACAGGGTTGGGCAATCAGCCCCAGCATTTT.